A selection of T cell receptor beta chains follows, all from one sample in a study of CD8 T cells in Susac syndrome. TCRdb reprocessed the immunoSEQ multiplex PCR reads with MiXCR, giving one entry per CDR3 protein. The table lists about 150,000 distinct CDR3 sequences, 90% to 95% of them singletons. The sample was CD4+ T cells from PBMCs. The receptors stem from a human donor in good health. Each CDR3 is given without its conserved first and last residue.

v_gene: TRBV5-1
len: 12
j_gene: TRBJ2-6
CDR3aa: ASRDSSGANVLT

v_gene: TRBV28
len: 14
j_gene: TRBJ2-4
CDR3aa: ASSTAATLAKNIQY

v_gene: TRBV9
len: 13
j_gene: TRBJ2-3
CDR3aa: ASSVGAMETDTQY

v_gene: TRBV12-3/TRBV12-4
len: 12
j_gene: TRBJ1-1
CDR3aa: ASSFGQGANEAF

v_gene: TRBV5-1
len: 11
j_gene: TRBJ1-1
CDR3aa: ASSLDSGTEAF

v_gene: TRBV10-3
len: 11
j_gene: TRBJ2-2
CDR3aa: AIRGTTDGELF

v_gene: TRBV29-1
len: 14
j_gene: TRBJ2-1
CDR3aa: SVEDQVALKPNEQF

v_gene: TRBV6-6
len: 14
j_gene: TRBJ2-7
CDR3aa: ASSYPRTAETYEQY

v_gene: TRBV6-1
len: 13
j_gene: TRBJ2-5
CDR3aa: ASSTGLAGGETQY

v_gene: TRBV5-1
len: 13
j_gene: TRBJ2-7
CDR3aa: ASSLWTGFSYEQY

v_gene: TRBV28
len: 14
j_gene: TRBJ2-7
CDR3aa: ASSPGGGDLYYEQY

v_gene: TRBV29-1
len: 12
j_gene: TRBJ1-1
CDR3aa: SLWGGAGDTEAF

v_gene: TRBV7-9
len: 12
j_gene: TRBJ2-1
CDR3aa: ASSSGRGTNEQF

v_gene: TRBV19
len: 14
j_gene: TRBJ2-5
CDR3aa: ASSIVPGVSGETQY

v_gene: TRBV6-6
len: 11
j_gene: TRBJ1-2
CDR3aa: ASSYAGGYGYT

v_gene: TRBV18
len: 13
j_gene: TRBJ2-7
CDR3aa: ASSPLSGEGYEQY

v_gene: TRBV27
len: 13
j_gene: TRBJ1-4
CDR3aa: ASSLLGTGNEKLF

v_gene: TRBV6-1
len: 13
j_gene: TRBJ2-3
CDR3aa: ASSALGDGSDTQY

v_gene: TRBV11-2
len: 11
j_gene: TRBJ2-5
CDR3aa: ATQRAPQETQY

v_gene: TRBV9
len: 13
j_gene: TRBJ1-3
CDR3aa: ASRVGSGPGDTIY

v_gene: TRBV7-2
len: 14
j_gene: TRBJ2-7
CDR3aa: ASSFKASGVSYEQY

v_gene: TRBV18
len: 13
j_gene: TRBJ2-5
CDR3aa: ASSPPSGSYETQY

v_gene: TRBV7-2
len: 14
j_gene: TRBJ2-3
CDR3aa: ASGSIGGGGRDTQY

v_gene: TRBV20-1
len: 12
j_gene: TRBJ1-5
CDR3aa: SASGDTSNQPQH

v_gene: TRBV4-1
len: 15
j_gene: TRBJ2-7
CDR3aa: ASSPYGGQGTTYEQY

v_gene: TRBV28
len: 11
j_gene: TRBJ2-1
CDR3aa: ASSFQLDNEQF

v_gene: TRBV12-3/TRBV12-4
len: 13
j_gene: TRBJ1-5
CDR3aa: ASSFMSLGDQPQH

v_gene: TRBV5-1
len: 11
j_gene: TRBJ1-1
CDR3aa: ASSFGGRTEAF

v_gene: TRBV28
len: 12
j_gene: TRBJ2-7
CDR3aa: ATHPGQPPYEQY

v_gene: TRBV3-1
len: 11
j_gene: TRBJ1-1
CDR3aa: ASSQGPGVRAF

v_gene: TRBV7-9
len: 9
j_gene: TRBJ1-1
CDR3aa: ASGREAEAF

v_gene: TRBV19
len: 11
j_gene: TRBJ2-3
CDR3aa: ASTLLGTDTQY

v_gene: TRBV20-1
len: 14
j_gene: TRBJ1-2
CDR3aa: SASEGLGRRNYGYT

v_gene: TRBV30
len: 14
j_gene: TRBJ2-5
CDR3aa: AWSGLAETSQETQY

v_gene: TRBV7-6
len: 12
j_gene: TRBJ2-7
CDR3aa: ASSLAGQSYEQY

v_gene: TRBV7-8
len: 15
j_gene: TRBJ2-7
CDR3aa: ASSPGPVGGSSYEQY

v_gene: TRBV20-1
len: 12
j_gene: TRBJ2-5
CDR3aa: SALGGPLQETQY